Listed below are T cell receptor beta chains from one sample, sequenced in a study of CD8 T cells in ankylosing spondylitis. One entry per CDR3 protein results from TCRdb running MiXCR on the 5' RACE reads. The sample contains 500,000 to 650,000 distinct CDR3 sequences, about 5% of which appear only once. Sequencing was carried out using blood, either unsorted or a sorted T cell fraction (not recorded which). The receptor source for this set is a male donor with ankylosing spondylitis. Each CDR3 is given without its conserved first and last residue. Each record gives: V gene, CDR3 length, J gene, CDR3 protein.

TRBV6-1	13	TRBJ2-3	ASSGLAGHTDTQY
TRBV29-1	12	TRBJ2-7	SVGRAGEVYEQY
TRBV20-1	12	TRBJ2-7	SATRDSKRYEQY
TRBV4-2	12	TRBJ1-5	ASSQDFTGQPQH
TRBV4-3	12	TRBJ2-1	ASSQGVEVNEQF
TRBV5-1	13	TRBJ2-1	ASNDVGGSYNEQF
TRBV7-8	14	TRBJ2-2	ASSSSRTGNTGELF
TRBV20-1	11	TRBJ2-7	SARESSGIEQY
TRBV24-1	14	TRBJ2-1	ATSDFRGLSGNEQF
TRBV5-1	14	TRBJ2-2	ASSPGNSANTGELF
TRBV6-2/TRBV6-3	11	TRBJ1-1	ASSYGVLQGAF
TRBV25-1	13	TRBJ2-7	ASSESLTSLYEQY
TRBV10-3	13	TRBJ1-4	AISESRGPNEKLF
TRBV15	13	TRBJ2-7	ATSRGGTATYEQY
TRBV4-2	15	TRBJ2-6	ASSVRDRNSGANVLT
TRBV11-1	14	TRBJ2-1	ASNDPRSSGALEQF
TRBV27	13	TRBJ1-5	ASSQGAYSNQPQH
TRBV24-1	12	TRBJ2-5	ATSDRRNQETQY
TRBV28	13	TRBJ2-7	ASSSPGGSSYEQY
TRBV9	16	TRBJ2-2	ASSVRGLAGINTGELF
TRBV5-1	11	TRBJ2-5	ASSLASMETQY
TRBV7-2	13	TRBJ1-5	ASSWFGTANQPQH
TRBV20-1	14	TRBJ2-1	SATPPWLAGGDEQF
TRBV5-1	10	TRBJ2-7	ASSINSGEQY
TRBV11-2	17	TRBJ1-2	ASSARDRDPYLTRYGYT
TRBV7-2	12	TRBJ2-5	ASSLSPSQETQY
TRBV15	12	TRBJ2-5	ATSPRTGVETQY
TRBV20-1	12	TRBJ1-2	SARGRDANYGYT
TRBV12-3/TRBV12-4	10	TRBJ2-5	ASSPQGETQY
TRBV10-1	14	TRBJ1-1	ASSESSGHSWVEAF
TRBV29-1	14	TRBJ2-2	SVEGLDQGNTGELF
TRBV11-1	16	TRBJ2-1	ASSSAGAGGRGYNEQF
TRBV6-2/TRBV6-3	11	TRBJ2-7	ASTGQSSYEQY
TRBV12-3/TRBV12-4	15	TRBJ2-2	ASSLQRGGLGTGELF
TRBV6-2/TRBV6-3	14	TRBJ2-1	ASSRPGLALGNEQF
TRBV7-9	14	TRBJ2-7	ASSLAGAGRSYEQY
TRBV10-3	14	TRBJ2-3	AISEPGQGDTDTQY
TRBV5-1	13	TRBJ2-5	ASSSWGQFQETQY
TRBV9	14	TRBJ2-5	ASSDRQGGGWETQY
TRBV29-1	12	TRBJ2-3	SVEASGSTDTQY